These 25 T cell receptor beta chains came from one sample sequenced in a study of T cell responses to AZD1222 COVID-19 vaccine (dated by TCRdb to about 2021). Libraries were constructed by the immunoSEQ multiplex PCR assay. Not all clones reach the TCRdb copy of this immuneACCESS table, which keeps in-frame sequences only. Checked studies attribute under half of the gap to unresolved V genes and leave the rest unexplained. The sample table holds 90,000 to 95,000 clones, of which roughly 90% were seen once. Under 25% of the sample lies in the top ten. In the paper's terms, the time point label means: baseline before first vaccination. Material: peripheral blood, obtained on day 0 of AZD1222 vaccination. Receptors originate from an adult in good health.

This clone was picked up one time. This chain connects TRBV5-6 to TRBJ1-5, with 8 positions matching TRBD1. Looked up from germline, CDR1 is SGHDT and CDR2 is YYEEEE. With V trimmed by 3 bases and J by 7 bases, 6 bases remained unmatched. The CDR3 length is 14 residues. CDR3 nucleotide sequence: TGTGCCAGCAGCTCTGACAGGGGTCGACAGCCCCAGCATTTT. It yields the protein CASSSDRGRQPQHF.

This sequence joins TRBV9 and TRBJ2-2; D ambiguous. Trimming shortened V by 0 bases and J by 7 bases, and 4 bases separated the two germline ends. The germline CDR1 and CDR2 sequences are SGDLS and YYNGEE. The CDR3 has 12 amino acids. In nucleotides, the CDR3 is TGTGCCAGCAGCGTAGGTAACGGGGAGCTGTTTTTT. It specifies CASSVGNGELFF.

The rearrangement uses TRBV9 and TRBJ2-7; the D is unclear. CDR1 SGDLS and CDR2 YYNGEE come from the germline V gene. V was shortened by 0 bases and J by 0 bases, with 10 bases between the two germline ends. The CDR3 runs 15 residues. The CDR3 bases are TGTGCCAGCAGCGTAGGATCATCACCCTCCTACGAGCAGTACTTC. Encoded protein: CASSVGSSPSYEQYF.

The chain combines TRBV11-2 with TRBJ1-2; no firm D call. Germline V CDR1 and CDR2: SGHAT, FQNNGV. The V gene lost 5 bases and the J gene lost 3 bases, with 10 bases spanning the gap. CDR3 length: 13 residues. The CDR3 loop reads CASSTLSDYGYTF. The CDR3 DNA follows: TGTGCCAGCAGCACCCTCTCGGACTATGGCTACACCTTC.

The chain joins TRBV28 to TRBJ1-2; a weak D match, TRBD1 (5 bases). Germline V gene lookup returns CDR1 MDHEN and CDR2 SYDVKM. V was pared by 2 bases and J by 4 bases, with 11 bases between. This CDR3 has 14 amino acids. The CDR3 DNA reads as TGTGCCAGCAGTTTAGGGGGTCAACTCTATGGCTACACCTTC. Its protein product is CASSLGGQLYGYTF.

The chain is built from TRBV19 and TRBJ2-2; TRBD2 agrees at 13 bases. Trimming removed 3 bases from V and 2 bases from J; junction bases left unmatched: 3. CDR1 is LNHDA and CDR2 is SQIVND in the germline V gene (reference sequence). CDR3 length equals 17 residues. For the CDR3, the DNA is TGTGCCAGTAGTATCGGACTAGCGGGAGTAAACACCGGGGAGCTGTTTTTT. It codes for CASSIGLAGVNTGELFF.

This chain uses TRBV13 with TRBJ1-1, with 8 bases matching TRBD1. The CDR3 covers 15 residues. Germline CDR1 PRHDT, CDR2 FYEKMQ (reference sequence). The J segment lost 3 bases and the V segment lost 1 base, leaving 4 bases of the junction unmatched. DNA of the CDR3: TGTGCCAGCAGCTTAGCCGGACAGGGAGACACTGAAGCTTTCTTT. It translates to CASSLAGQGDTEAFF.

The rearrangement links TRBV2 to TRBJ2-2; tentative D call: TRBD1 (6 bases). The CDR3 is 13 residues long. CDR1 SNHLY and CDR2 FYNNEI come from the germline V gene. Trimming stripped 6 bases from V and 7 bases from J, with 12 bases between. Written as DNA, the CDR3 is TGTGCCAGCAGCAACAGGGAGAGCGGGGAGCTGTTTTTT. Its protein is CASSNRESGELFF.

V is TRBV18 and J is TRBJ1-6, with D unclear. The germline CDR1 and CDR2 sequences are KGHSH and LQKENI. The CDR3 contains 14 residues. Trimming stripped 2 bases from V and 5 bases from J, with 7 bases between. Here the CDR3 reads CASSPGYNNSPLHF. The CDR3 DNA is TGTGCCAGCTCACCAGGTTACAATAATTCACCCCTCCACTTT.

The rearrangement uses TRBV12-3 or TRBV12-4 and TRBJ1-1; tentatively, D is TRBD1 (5 bases). Trimming stripped 3 bases from V and 8 bases from J, with 10 bases between. This CDR3 spans 12 amino acids. CDR3: CASSFGALEAFF. CDR3 bases: TGTGCCAGCAGTTTTGGGGCCCTGGAAGCTTTCTTT.

V usage is TRBV5-1 and J usage is TRBJ2-7; D not certain. V was shortened by 4 bases and J by 6 bases, with 14 bases between the two germline ends. The CDR3 is made up of 13 amino acids. CDR1 is SGHRS and CDR2 is YFSETQ in the germline V gene. This CDR3 reads CASSPPQPSEQYF. The CDR3 bases are TGCGCCAGCAGCCCCCCTCAACCCTCCGAGCAGTACTTC.

The chain combines TRBV7-2 with TRBJ2-7; possible D gene TRBD2, 5 bases. CDR1 and CDR2 from the germline V gene are SGHTA and FQGNSA. Trimming shortened V by 5 bases and J by 7 bases, and 18 bases separated the two germline ends. This CDR3 is 14 amino acids long. CDR3 protein: CASSPTGITGEQYF. The CDR3 nucleotides read TGTGCCAGCAGCCCTACCGGTATTACGGGGGAGCAGTACTTC.

The chain uses TRBV6-5 and TRBJ2-2, with D uncertain. Germline lookup yields CDR1 MNHEY and CDR2 SVGAGI. The CDR3 covers 15 residues. V dropped 7 bases and J dropped 2 bases, with 14 bases sitting between them. The CDR3 spells CASTLSNANTGELFF. For the CDR3, the DNA is TGTGCCAGCACCCTCTCTAACGCTAACACCGGGGAGCTGTTTTTT.

The chain recombines TRBV9 with TRBJ2-5; 8 bases line up with TRBD1. Germline CDR1 reads SGDLS; CDR2 reads YYNGEE. Unmatched junction bases numbered 18, after V lost 1 base and J lost 7 bases. This CDR3 has 18 amino acids. This CDR3 is CASSVPPGQARGGATQYF. CDR3 bases: TGTGCCAGCAGCGTACCTCCGGGACAGGCCCGAGGAGGAGCGACCCAGTACTTC.

The chain joins TRBV19 to TRBJ1-1, with TRBD1 identical over 9 bases. The ends lost 5 bases at V and 1 base at J; junction bases unmatched: 11. This CDR3 is 17 amino acids long. In germline, CDR1 is LNHDA, CDR2 SQIVND (reference sequence). CDR3 protein: CASSPTGGTGWNTEAFF. The CDR3 DNA is TGTGCCAGTAGTCCTACGGGGGGGACAGGGTGGAACACTGAAGCTTTCTTT.

The chain joins TRBV5-4 to TRBJ2-1, with D possibly matching TRBD2 (5 bases). Germline V gene data show CDR1 as SGHNT and CDR2 as YYREEE (reference sequence). The V gene lost 1 base and the J gene lost 7 bases, with 9 bases spanning the gap. The CDR3 totals 13 residues. The CDR3 sequence is CASSLLARNEQFF. The CDR3 coding sequence is TGTGCCAGCAGCTTGTTAGCGCGGAATGAGCAGTTCTTC.

The CDR3 region has the DNA TGTGCCACCAGTGGGAGGAGGGGACAGCCCCAGCATTTT. Amino acid sequence: CATSGRRGQPQHF. The rearrangement links TRBV24-1 to TRBJ1-5, with D possibly matching TRBD1 (5 bases). Germline V gives CDR1 KGHDR, CDR2 SFDVKD. V was shortened by 5 bases and J by 7 bases, with 11 bases between the two germline ends. The CDR3 is made up of 13 amino acids.

The chain uses TRBV7-2 and TRBJ1-3; 9 bases match TRBD1. CDR3 size: 13 residues. Per the germline V gene, CDR1 is SGHTA and CDR2 is FQGNSA. Trimming removed 4 bases from V and 8 bases from J; junction bases left unmatched: 3. The CDR3 sequence: CASSSRTGDTIYF. CDR3 coding DNA: TGTGCCAGCAGCTCCCGGACAGGGGACACCATATATTTT.

This sequence joins TRBV25-1 and TRBJ2-1, with 7 bases aligning to TRBD1. J was trimmed by 2 bases and V by 4 bases; bases with no gene match: 14. The CDR3 is made up of 18 amino acids. Germline V CDR1 and CDR2: MGHDK, SYGVNS. This chain's CDR3 is CASSAPFPGTATYNEQFF. CDR3 DNA: TGTGCCAGCAGTGCACCCTTTCCCGGGACAGCCACCTACAATGAGCAGTTCTTC.

J is TRBJ1-2 and V is TRBV19; TRBD1 agrees at 8 bases. V was pared by 6 bases and J by 6 bases, with 12 bases of the junction left unmatched. The CDR3 extends over 15 amino acids. CDR1 is LNHDA, CDR2 SQIVND, per germline (reference sequence). The CDR3 bases are TGTGCCAGTAGGGTCCCGACAGGGGTCGGCCATGGCTACACCTTC. Amino acids: CASRVPTGVGHGYTF.

The V call is TRBV9, the J call TRBJ1-6; D is ambiguous. In germline, CDR1 is SGDLS, CDR2 YYNGEE. The CDR3 loop spans 15 amino acids. The V end was cut by 3 bases, the J end by 7 bases, with 14 bases between. The chain's CDR3 is CASSGEGNKNSPLHF. The CDR3 DNA reads TGTGCCAGCAGCGGAGAAGGGAACAAGAATTCACCCCTCCACTTT.

This chain's CDR3 is CASSLAGRAEAFF. CDR3 in DNA: TGTGCCAGCAGCTTAGCAGGGCGGGCTGAAGCTTTCTTT. The rearrangement joins TRBV7-9 to TRBJ1-1; D is ambiguous. Trimming took 0 bases from V and 6 from J, leaving 8 bases between them. CDR3 length: 13 residues. The germline CDR1 and CDR2 sequences are SEHNR and FQNEAQ (reference sequence). The variable domain in full, completed from reference TRBV7-9 and TRBJ1-1, reads DTGVSQNPRHKITKRGQNVTFRCDPISEHNRLYWYRQTLGQGPEFLTYFQNEAQLEKSRLLSDRFSAERPKGSFSTLEIQRTEQGDSAMYLCASSLAGRAEAFFGQGTRLTVV.

The V call is TRBV6-2 or TRBV6-3, the J call TRBJ1-1; D gene uncertain. The CDR3 totals 14 residues. The germline CDR1 and CDR2 sequences are MNHEY and SVGEGT. V lost 5 bases, J lost 1 base, and 11 bases lay in between. The CDR3 bases are TGTGCCAGCAGTCCCCTATCCGCGAACACTGAAGCTTTCTTT. It is translated as CASSPLSANTEAFF.

The genes are TRBV29-1 and TRBJ1-4; TRBD1 might be the D (6 bases). V dropped 7 bases and J dropped 6 bases, with 15 bases sitting between them. Germline-derived CDR1 and CDR2 are SQVTM and ANQGSEA. This CDR3 is 13 amino acids long. The CDR3 spells CSARGHQHEKLFF. Written as DNA, the CDR3 is TGCAGCGCCCGGGGGCACCAGCATGAAAAACTGTTTTTT.

V usage is TRBV10-3 and J usage is TRBJ2-2, with TRBD1 identical over 10 bases. This CDR3 region has 16 residues. Germline V gene sequence: CDR1 ENHRY, CDR2 SYGVKD. After removal of 4 bases from V and 7 bases from J, the junction contained 9 bases not matched to a gene. CDR3 bases: TGTGCCATCAGTGTGCCCCAGGGACAGGGGAGCGGGGAGCTGTTTTTT. Its protein product is CAISVPQGQGSGELFF.